The 2 T cell receptor beta chains listed next were all sequenced from one sample in a study of Ad26.COV2.S vaccination and SARS-CoV-2 variants. The treatment denotes: about 20 received Ad26.COV2.S at low or high dose, single or two shots; several received placebo; per-sample allocation not given. The study sampled participants on day 63 after the first vaccine or placebo injection. TCRdb's copy holds only in-frame clones and misses some; the assay was immunoSEQ multiplex PCR. In the table there are a few hundred thousand clones, roughly 90% of which are singletons. Sequencing was performed on peripheral blood, taken in a trial of Ad26.COV2.S vaccine versus placebo. These receptors were obtained from a person aged 18 to 59 who received the Ad26.COV2.S COVID-19 vaccine or a placebo.

The chain is built from TRBV7-9 and TRBJ1-1; 8 bases align to TRBD1. Germline V gene sequence: CDR1 SEHNR, CDR2 FQNEAQ (reference sequence). This CDR3 has 14 amino acids. V shed 5 bases, J shed 0 bases, and the junction held 2 bases outside the gene matches. The CDR3 reads CASSPQGVNTEAFF. In DNA, the CDR3 is TGTGCCAGCAGCCCACAGGGGGTGAACACTGAAGCTTTCTTT.

This sequence joins TRBV7-9 and TRBJ2-1; D is uncertain. The V gene lost 5 bases and the J gene lost 5 bases, with 10 bases spanning the gap. This CDR3 contains 13 residues. The germline gives CDR1 SEHNR, CDR2 FQNEAQ (reference sequence). The DNA of the CDR3 is TGTGCCAGCAGCCCCTTACCGGACAATGAGCAGTTCTTC. Encoded protein: CASSPLPDNEQFF.